The 5 T cell receptor beta chains below were found in one sample sequenced in a study of cytomegalovirus exposure and HLA in healthy donors. The PCR was carried out with 60 Vbeta primers and 13 Jbeta primers. The method was immunoSEQ multiplex PCR; TCRdb's version includes in-frame clones alone and lacks a portion of them. The table shows more than 150,000 clones, with more than 70% occurring only once. The sample was PBMCs. Receptor source: a girl between 10 and 17 years old in good health and CMV-seropositive.

This clone was seen many times. The CDR3 loop reads CASISNWGGGEQFF. Here the CDR3 DNA reads TGTGCCAGCATTTCCAACTGGGGAGGAGGGGAGCAGTTCTTC. The chain has TRBV6-1 and TRBJ2-1; D is possibly TRBD2 (6 bases). Trimming pared 7 bases from V and 10 bases from J, leaving 20 bases between. Germline V gene sequence: CDR1 MNHNS, CDR2 SASEGT. The CDR3 spans 14 residues.

The chain couples TRBV5-1 to TRBJ2-5, with D possibly matching TRBD1 (7 bases). This CDR3 has 16 amino acids. Germline V gene data show CDR1 as SGHRS and CDR2 as YFSETQ. Trimming took off 1 base at V and 1 base at J, with 14 bases between the two ends. The CDR3 protein is CASSLQGGSLQETQYF. DNA of the CDR3: TGCGCCAGCAGCTTGCAGGGGGGCAGCCTCCAAGAGACCCAGTACTTC.

This clone was picked up a small number of times. This chain joins TRBV5-6 and TRBJ1-4, with D possibly TRBD1 on 6 matching bases. Germline V gene data show CDR1 as SGHDT and CDR2 as YYEEEE. Between the trimmed V and J ends, which lost 5 bases and 3 bases, there was a span of 14 bases. This CDR3 has 15 amino acids. The DNA of the CDR3 is TGTGCCAGCAGGGGTGTGGGGGCCCCTAATGAAAAACTGTTTTTT. Amino acid sequence: CASRGVGAPNEKLFF.

The chain links TRBV5-1 to TRBJ2-5; a weak D match, TRBD1 (5 bases). V was cut by 3 bases and J by 5 bases, with 14 bases left in between. CDR1 and CDR2 (germline): SGHRS, YFSETQ. CDR3 length equals 14 residues. As DNA, the CDR3 is TGCGCCAGCAGCTCGGCAGGGTCAGGGGAGACCCAGTACTTC. Translated, it gives CASSSAGSGETQYF.

This clone was counted a few times. The CDR3 is CASSSPEREGHNEQFF. Here the CDR3 DNA reads TGTGCCAGTAGTTCCCCGGAGCGGGAGGGCCATAATGAGCAGTTCTTC. J is TRBJ2-1 and V is TRBV19; the match to TRBD2 covers 10 bases. V gave up 5 bases and J gave up 7 bases; unmatched junction bases: 11. This CDR3 spans 16 amino acids. CDR1 is LNHDA, CDR2 SQIVND, per germline (reference sequence).